The rows below give T cell receptor beta chains drawn from one sample of a study of cytomegalovirus exposure and HLA in healthy donors. TCRdb keeps only in-frame clones here, not all; method: immunoSEQ multiplex PCR. The table records about 110,000 clones, around 70% of them present only once. The specimen sequenced was PBMCs. Every receptor here comes from a boy under 18 in good health and CMV-seronegative. The CDR3 runs from the conserved cysteine through the conserved F or W. D genes are given only for firm matches. Only some rows state a clone size, as once, few, many or a class for expanded clones.

CDR3 DNA	CDR3 protein	D gene	CDR3 length	clone size	V gene	J gene
TGTGCCAGCAGCATTGGACTGAACTATAGCTACACCTTC	CASSIGLNYSYTF	NA	13	once	TRBV11-2	TRBJ1-2
TGTGCCAGCACTGGAGGCCACAATCAGCCCCAGCATTTT	CASTGGHNQPQHF	NA	13	NA	TRBV12-1	TRBJ1-5
TGTGCCAGCAGCGAGGGATTTAGCAATCAGCCCCAGCATTTT	CASSEGFSNQPQHF	NA	14	NA	TRBV5-6	TRBJ1-5
TGTGCCACCAGCAGGGGGACTAGCGGGGGACTCCAAGAGACCCAGTACTTC	CATSRGTSGGLQETQYF	TRBD2	17	NA	TRBV15	TRBJ2-5
TGTGCCAGCAGCTTTAACACGAACACTGAAGCTTTCTTT	CASSFNTNTEAFF	NA	13	NA	TRBV7-3	TRBJ1-1
TGCGCCAGCAGCAACGGACAGGGAAGGCGATACGAGCAGTACTTC	CASSNGQGRRYEQYF	TRBD1	15	NA	TRBV5-1	TRBJ2-7
TGTGCCATCGGTCCTGGGGGGGGTGATGAAAAACTGTTTTTT	CAIGPGGGDEKLFF	NA	14	NA	TRBV10-3	TRBJ1-4
TGTGCCAGCAGTGGTTACGGCTCTGGGGCCAACGTCCTGACTTTC	CASSGYGSGANVLTF	NA	15	NA	TRBV28	TRBJ2-6
TGTGCCAGCAGTGAGGGCACCCCCCCGCTTTACAATGAGCAGTTCTTC	CASSEGTPPLYNEQFF	NA	16	NA	TRBV2	TRBJ2-1
TGTGCCAGCAGCGTAGCCGCCGGGACAGGGTACTCCGAGCAGTACTTC	CASSVAAGTGYSEQYF	TRBD1	16	NA	TRBV9	TRBJ2-7